The clone carrying this TCR beta chain turned up a few times. Looked up from germline, CDR1 is SNHLY and CDR2 is FYNNEI. The V gene end was trimmed by 5 bases and the J gene end by 4 bases; junction bases not matched to a gene: 11. The CDR3 loop spans 15 amino acids. TCRdb analysed the 5' RACE reads with MiXCR anew, one entry per CDR3 protein. The sample has 500,000 to 650,000 distinct CDR3 sequences, approximately 15% seen once; the top ten hold roughly 13%. The data stem from a study of T cells after yellow fever vaccination. The material sequenced was PBMCs, taken on the day of the yellow fever booster vaccination. J is TRBJ2-7 and V is TRBV2, with 7 bases identical to TRBD2. This clonotype was obtained from a man younger than 45 who received the YFV17D yellow fever vaccine. In nucleotides, the CDR3 is TGTGCCAGCAGTCGCCACCGGGGGGAGGGGTACGAGCAGTACTTC. This encodes CASSRHRGEGYEQYF.